A selection of T cell receptor beta chains follows, all from one sample in a study of blood T cell repertoires in COVID-19. Produced via immunoSEQ multiplex PCR; TCRdb's table is partial and in-frame only. The sample has about 54,000 clones, about nine tenths seen once. The sample was peripheral blood. The receptors shown here come from a woman in her forties with active COVID-19. CDR3s include the opening cysteine and the closing phenylalanine or tryptophan. Fields, in order: J gene, D gene, V gene, CDR3 protein, CDR3 DNA. A D gene is named only where the DNA matches it firmly.

J: TRBJ2-1; D: -; V: TRBV2; CDR3: CASTEEVGEQFF; DNA: TGTGCCAGCACCGAGGAGGTTGGTGAGCAGTTCTTC
J: TRBJ1-6; D: -; V: TRBV5-1; CDR3: CASSSGGSYNSPLHF; DNA: TGCGCCAGCAGCTCCGGGGGCTCCTATAATTCACCCCTCCACTTT
J: TRBJ2-7; D: -; V: TRBV7-9; CDR3: CASSLGVGGGDYEQYF; DNA: TGTGCCAGCAGCTTAGGGGTCGGGGGAGGAGACTACGAGCAGTACTTC
J: TRBJ2-1; D: TRBD2; V: TRBV27; CDR3: CASSFLPGLADNEQFF; DNA: TGTGCCAGCAGTTTCTTACCGGGACTAGCGGACAATGAGCAGTTCTTC
J: TRBJ2-3; D: TRBD2; V: TRBV19; CDR3: CASSISGTSADTQYF; DNA: TGTGCCAGTAGTATCTCCGGGACTAGCGCAGATACGCAGTATTTT
J: TRBJ1-4; D: -; V: TRBV5-1; CDR3: CASSPEGYLSNEKLFF; DNA: TGCGCCAGCAGCCCGGAGGGCTATCTATCTAATGAAAAACTGTTTTTT
J: TRBJ1-1; D: -; V: TRBV7-2; CDR3: CASSFRVSRRDTEAFF; DNA: TGTGCCAGCAGCTTCAGGGTCTCAAGGAGGGACACTGAAGCTTTCTTT
J: TRBJ2-2; D: -; V: TRBV7-2; CDR3: CASSLREGWGLDTGELFF; DNA: TGTGCCAGCAGCTTAAGAGAGGGATGGGGGCTTGACACCGGGGAGCTGTTTTTT
J: TRBJ2-5; D: -; V: TRBV7-9; CDR3: CASSSRTDSRQETQYF; DNA: TGTGCCAGCAGTTCTCGTACAGACAGTCGACAAGAGACCCAGTACTTC
J: TRBJ1-1; D: -; V: TRBV19; CDR3: CASSPTWNTEAFF; DNA: TGTGCCAGTAGCCCTACTTGGAACACTGAAGCTTTCTTT
J: TRBJ1-1; D: -; V: TRBV30; CDR3: CASHTRGWNTEAFF; DNA: TGTGCCTCCCATACCCGAGGGTGGAACACTGAAGCTTTCTTT
J: TRBJ1-2; D: TRBD1; V: TRBV7-9; CDR3: CASSLRTGAYGYTF; DNA: TGTGCCAGCAGCTTACGGACAGGGGCCTATGGCTACACCTTC
J: TRBJ1-5; D: -; V: TRBV7-2; CDR3: CASSPRGGQPQHF; DNA: TGTGCCAGCAGCCCCCGCGGGGGTCAGCCCCAGCATTTT
J: TRBJ1-6; D: -; V: TRBV2; CDR3: CASILDTGSNSPLHF; DNA: TGTGCCAGCATACTAGATACAGGGTCGAATTCACCCCTCCACTTT
J: TRBJ2-5; D: TRBD2; V: TRBV5-4; CDR3: CASSSGTSGNQETQYF; DNA: TGTGCCAGCAGCTCAGGGACTAGCGGGAACCAGGAGACCCAGTACTTC